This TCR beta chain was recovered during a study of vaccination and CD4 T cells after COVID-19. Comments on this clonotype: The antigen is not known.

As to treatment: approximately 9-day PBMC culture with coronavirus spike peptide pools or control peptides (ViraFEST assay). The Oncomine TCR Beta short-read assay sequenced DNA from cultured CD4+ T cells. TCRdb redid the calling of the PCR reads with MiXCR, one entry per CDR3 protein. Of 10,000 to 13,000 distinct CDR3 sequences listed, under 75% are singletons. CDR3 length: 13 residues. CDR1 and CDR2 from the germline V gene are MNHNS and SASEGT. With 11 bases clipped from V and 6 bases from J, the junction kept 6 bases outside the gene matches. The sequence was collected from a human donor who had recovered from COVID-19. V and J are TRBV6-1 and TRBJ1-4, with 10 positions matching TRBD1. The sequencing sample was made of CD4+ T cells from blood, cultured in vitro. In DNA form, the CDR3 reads TGTGCCTCGAGGACAGGGGGTGATGAAAAACTGTTTTTT. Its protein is CASRTGGDEKLFF.